The 22 T cell receptor beta chains below come from one sample, sequenced in a study of PD-L1 blockade in urothelial cancer. Using immunoSEQ multiplex PCR, the repertoire was profiled, and TCRdb retains in-frame clones only, with some absent. The table includes 70,000 to 90,000 clones, 82% detected once. Sequencing was performed on PBMCs, taken around atezolizumab (anti-PD-L1) treatment. The origin of the receptors is a man between 65 and 85 years old with urothelial cancer.

The sample holds a few counts of this clone. The V and J genes are TRBV21-1 and TRBJ2-5; the D call of TRBD1 is as the table states it, not checked on the DNA. TRBV21-1 corresponds to a pseudogene. The CDR3 runs 16 residues. The CDR3, as DNA: TGTGCCAGCAGCAAAGTCAGGGGTCTCGGGGTGGAGACCCAGTACTTC. The encoded protein is CASSKVRGLGVETQYF.

The V and J genes are TRBV6-5 and TRBJ1-5; D not certain. Germline lookup yields CDR1 MNHEY and CDR2 SVGAGI. The CDR3 is 15 amino acids. Trimming removed 5 bases from V and 2 bases from J, with 13 bases in between. The DNA of the CDR3 is TGTGCCAGCAGTCTCGGAGGCGCCGGCAATCAGCCCCAGCATTTT. It codes for CASSLGGAGNQPQHF.

This sequence joins TRBV19 and TRBJ2-7, with 9 bases fitting TRBD1. The CDR3 sequence is 17 residues long. V shed 0 bases, J shed 2 bases, and the junction held 8 bases outside the gene matches. Germline CDR1 LNHDA, CDR2 SQIVND (reference sequence). As DNA, the CDR3 is TGTGCCAGTAGTATAGAAGGGACAGGGCGGGGTCCCTACGAGCAGTACTTC. It translates to CASSIEGTGRGPYEQYF. Looking up the rest from reference TRBV19 and TRBJ2-7 gives the full variable domain: DGGITQSPKYLFRKEGQNVTLSCEQNLNHDAMYWYRQDPGQGLRLIYYSQIVNDFQKGDIAEGYSVSREKKESFPLTVTSAQKNPTAFYLCASSIEGTGRGPYEQYFGPGTRLTVT.

The V call is TRBV2, the J call TRBJ1-2; D gene ambiguous. CDR3 length: 14 amino acids. In germline, CDR1 is SNHLY, CDR2 FYNNEI. V lost 9 bases and J lost 7, with 21 bases in between. The CDR3 loop is CASSPAGGSGGYTF. DNA of the CDR3: TGTGCCAGTAGTCCGGCGGGCGGAAGCGGTGGCTACACCTTC.

This chain uses TRBV5-4 with TRBJ2-7, with D possibly being TRBD1 (6 bases). The CDR3 totals 15 residues. The germline V gene encodes CDR1 SGHNT and CDR2 YYREEE (reference sequence). Trimming took 1 base from V and 3 from J, leaving 14 bases between them. This chain's CDR3 is CASSLSTGPNYEQYF. The CDR3 bases are TGTGCCAGCAGCTTGTCTACAGGGCCGAACTACGAGCAGTACTTC. Full variable domain (outside the CDR3, taken from reference TRBV5-4 and TRBJ2-7): ETGVTQSPTHLIKTRGQQVTLRCSSQSGHNTVSWYQQALGQGPQFIFQYYREEENGRGNFPPRFSGLQFPNYSSELNVNALELDDSALYLCASSLSTGPNYEQYFGPGTRLTVT.

The genes are TRBV5-1 and TRBJ1-1, with D possibly matching TRBD1 (6 bases). The V gene lost 4 bases and the J gene lost 1 base, with 11 bases spanning the gap. The CDR3 spans 14 residues. CDR1 and CDR2 (germline): SGHRS, YFSETQ. CDR3 region: CASSATQGNTEAFF. The CDR3 bases are TGCGCCAGCAGCGCCACACAGGGGAACACTGAAGCTTTCTTT.

The rearrangement links TRBV7-2 to TRBJ2-7; 7 bases line up with TRBD1. V shed 4 bases, J shed 6 bases, and the junction held 6 bases outside the gene matches. CDR1 and CDR2 (germline): SGHTA, FQGNSA. This CDR3 comprises 13 residues. CDR3 protein: CASSSGQRFEQYF. CDR3 DNA: TGTGCCAGCAGCTCGGGACAGCGGTTCGAGCAGTACTTC.

The chain joins TRBV7-6 to TRBJ2-5; 8 bases map to TRBD1. V lost 2 bases, J lost 2 bases, and 1 base stayed unmatched. The CDR3 is 14 residues long. Germline V CDR1 and CDR2: SGHVS, FNYEAQ. The CDR3 DNA follows: TGTGCCAGCAGCTTAACAGGGGGACAAGAGACCCAGTACTTC. Translating it yields CASSLTGGQETQYF.

This rearrangement joins TRBV6-1 to TRBJ1-1, with D tentatively TRBD1 (5 bases). V shed 6 bases and J shed 5 bases, with 16 bases lying between them. In germline, CDR1 is MNHNS, CDR2 SASEGT. The length of the CDR3 is 14 residues. The CDR3 loop is CASSGTPGRTEAFF. In DNA form, the CDR3 reads TGTGCCAGCAGCGGGACCCCCGGGAGGACTGAAGCTTTCTTT.

CDR3: CASRLSGGDGNEQFF. The DNA of the CDR3 is TGTGCCAGCAGACTAAGCGGGGGGGATGGCAATGAGCAGTTCTTC. The chain links TRBV6-1 to TRBJ2-1; 10 nucleotides agree with TRBD2. Germline V lookup: CDR1 MNHNS, CDR2 SASEGT. The junction had 8 bases not matched to a gene; V was cut back by 6 bases and J by 6 bases. The CDR3 is 15 amino acids.

The chain combines TRBV6-5 with TRBJ2-3; TRBD1 aligns across 8 bases. This CDR3 has 15 residues. CDR1 MNHEY and CDR2 SVGAGI come from the germline V gene. V gave up 5 bases and J gave up 2 bases; unmatched junction bases: 6. DNA for the CDR3: TGTGCCAGCAGTACGCGACAGGGGACCACAGATACGCAGTATTTT. Translated, it gives CASSTRQGTTDTQYF.

The gene calls are TRBV7-9 and TRBJ1-1; D gene uncertain. Germline V lookup: CDR1 SEHNR, CDR2 FQNEAQ (reference sequence). Trimming stripped 2 bases from V and 6 bases from J, with 10 bases between. The CDR3 runs 13 residues. CDR3: CASSLNLEAEAFF. The DNA of the CDR3 is TGTGCCAGCAGCTTAAATTTAGAAGCTGAAGCTTTCTTT. Variable domain in full (rest from reference TRBV7-9 and TRBJ1-1): DTGVSQNPRHKITKRGQNVTFRCDPISEHNRLYWYRQTLGQGPEFLTYFQNEAQLEKSRLLSDRFSAERPKGSFSTLEIQRTEQGDSAMYLCASSLNLEAEAFFGQGTRLTVV.

The chain carries TRBV2 and TRBJ1-4; a weak D match, TRBD1 (6 bases). Deletions cut 2 bases from V and 6 bases from J, with 16 bases between. CDR3 size: 16 residues. Germline V gives CDR1 SNHLY, CDR2 FYNNEI. CDR3 coding DNA: TGTGCCAGCAGTGAACATAGGCAGTCAGGGGATGAAAAACTGTTTTTT. Translated, it gives CASSEHRQSGDEKLFF.

The chain is built from TRBV7-2 and TRBJ2-1; TRBD2 matches 7 bases. Per the germline V gene, CDR1 is SGHTA and CDR2 is FQGNSA. CDR3 size: 15 residues. Germline trimming cut 5 bases from V and 2 bases from J; bases unmatched to any gene: 6. CDR3 amino acids: CASSPGGGTYNEQFF. Here the CDR3 DNA reads TGTGCCAGCAGCCCAGGCGGGGGAACCTACAATGAGCAGTTCTTC.

This sequence joins TRBV28 and TRBJ2-3; 10 nucleotides match TRBD2. The CDR3 is 14 residues long. Per germline, CDR1 MDHEN and CDR2 SYDVKM. The ends lost 6 bases at V and 3 bases at J; junction bases unmatched: 3. The DNA for the CDR3 is TGTGCCAGCAGCTTAGCGGGAGGAACAGATACGCAGTATTTT. This gives the protein CASSLAGGTDTQYF.

The V call is TRBV5-6, the J call TRBJ2-2; TRBD1 agrees at 7 bases. The germline V gene encodes CDR1 SGHDT and CDR2 YYEEEE. The V and J ends lost 7 bases and 5 bases, in that order; junction bases with no gene match: 11. This CDR3 spans 15 amino acids. CDR3 bases: TGTGCCAGCCGGTCCCGGGACAGAGGGACCGGGGAGCTGTTTTTT. It codes for CASRSRDRGTGELFF. Based on the CDR3 plus reference TRBV5-6 and TRBJ2-2, the full variable domain is DAGVTQSPTHLIKTRGQQVTLRCSPKSGHDTVSWYQQALGQGPQFIFQYYEEEERQRGNFPDRFSGHQFPNYSSELNVNALLLGDSALYLCASRSRDRGTGELFFGEGSRLTVL.

Of note for this clone: In the same sample, other DNA sequences code for this CDR3. The chain has TRBV7-9 and TRBJ1-1; TRBD1 is a possible D gene (5 bases). Trimming removed 4 bases from V and 1 base from J, with 7 bases in between. The CDR3 extends over 13 amino acids. CDR1 is SEHNR, CDR2 FQNEAQ, per germline (reference sequence). CDR3 in amino acids: CASSSRENTEAFF. CDR3 DNA: TGTGCCAGCAGCTCCAGGGAGAACACTGAAGCTTTCTTT.

J is TRBJ1-6 and V is TRBV9; D unresolved. Germline loops: CDR1 SGDLS, CDR2 YYNGEE. V lost 2 bases, J lost 0 bases, and 9 bases lay in between. The length of the CDR3 is 16 residues. Here the CDR3 DNA reads TGTGCCAGCAGCGTCGGATGGAGCTCCTATAATTCACCCCTCCACTTT. This translates into CASSVGWSSYNSPLHF. Looking up the rest from reference TRBV9 and TRBJ1-6 gives the full variable domain: DSGVTQTPKHLITATGQRVTLRCSPRSGDLSVYWYQQSLDQGLQFLIQYYNGEERAKGNILERFSAQQFPDLHSELNLSSLELGDSALYFCASSVGWSSYNSPLHFGNGTRLTVT.

The chain links TRBV11-1 to TRBJ2-5, with a weak D call TRBD2 (5 bases). Germline V gene lookup returns CDR1 SGHAT and CDR2 FQDESV (reference sequence). V lost 1 base to trimming and J lost 4 bases, with 13 bases between them. The CDR3 is 15 residues long. The CDR3 nucleotides read TGTGCCAGCAGCTTAGGGCGGGCCCTTGGAGAGACCCAGTACTTC. Its protein is CASSLGRALGETQYF.

This clone was found once. The chain recombines TRBV12-5 with TRBJ2-7; 8 nucleotides align to TRBD2. Germline assignment: CDR1 LGHNT and CDR2 FRNRAP. V dropped 6 bases and J dropped 5; count of bases not matched to a gene: 12. The CDR3 has 15 residues. The CDR3 sequence is CASGQKRGHGHEQYF. For the CDR3, the DNA is TGTGCTAGTGGCCAGAAGCGGGGGCACGGCCACGAGCAGTACTTC.

The chain joins TRBV10-3 to TRBJ2-5, with 9 bases matching TRBD1. V was pared by 4 bases and J by 6 bases, with 3 bases of the junction left unmatched. Germline CDR1 and CDR2: ENHRY and SYGVKD. The CDR3 loop spans 13 amino acids. The DNA of the CDR3 is TGTGCCATCAGTGCGGGACAGGGACAGACCCAGTACTTC. It codes for CAISAGQGQTQYF.

The J gene is TRBJ2-3, the V gene TRBV9; 9 bases line up with TRBD2. Germline V gene lookup returns CDR1 SGDLS and CDR2 YYNGEE. V was clipped by 4 bases and J by 4 bases; unmatched bases: 7. This CDR3 is 15 amino acids long. CDR3 coding DNA: TGTGCCAGCAGCCCCACGGCGGGGGGGGCAGATACGCAGTATTTT. Encoded protein: CASSPTAGGADTQYF. The whole variable domain, filled in from reference TRBV9 and TRBJ2-3, reads DSGVTQTPKHLITATGQRVTLRCSPRSGDLSVYWYQQSLDQGLQFLIQYYNGEERAKGNILERFSAQQFPDLHSELNLSSLELGDSALYFCASSPTAGGADTQYFGPGTRLTVL.